What follows is one TCR beta chain and its context. The data were taken from a study of T cells after posttransplantation cyclophosphamide. Profiled with immunoSEQ multiplex PCR; TCRdb holds only in-frame clones, not every one. This sample carries 7,500 to 10,000 clones, approximately 80% of them seen once, and the ten largest clones take around 14%. Busulfan-fludarabine conditioning, marrow transplant, and cyclophosphamide on days +3 and +4 were administered. Germline V gene sequence: CDR1 MGHDK, CDR2 SYGVNS. Trimming took off 3 bases at V and 6 bases at J, with 6 bases between the two ends. The CDR3 loop spans 11 amino acids.

Sequenced here: PBMCs, sampled 1903 days after a stem cell transplant with posttransplant cyclophosphamide. The V call is TRBV25-1, the J call TRBJ2-7; unclear D gene. The receptor was isolated from a female patient aged 35 to 55 who received an allogeneic stem cell transplant from a related donor, was CMV-positive, and had no GVHD. Some T cells may be transferred from the graft donor. CDR3 nucleotide sequence: TGTGCCAGCAGTGAGTTAGTCGAGCAGTACTTC. Translated: CASSELVEQYF.